This T cell receptor (beta chain) was obtained from a study of shared clonotypes between healthy human individuals. The repertoire was sequenced with immunoSEQ multiplex PCR; TCRdb's copy has only in-frame clones and lacks some. The sample carries just over 2,000,000 clones, roughly 94% recorded once. General study points: Across subsets, estimated richness was generally greater for naive than for memory populations.

Details on this clone: Its target is unknown.

In germline, CDR1 is MGHRA, CDR2 YSYEKL. The CDR3 is 15 residues long. The junction had 3 bases not matched to a gene; V was cut back by 1 base and J by 9 bases. This clonotype originated in a man aged 18 to 30 in good health. The sequenced sample consisted of naive CD4+ T cells sorted from blood. Subset of the sample: CD45RA+ positively selected. The J gene is TRBJ2-3, the V gene TRBV4-1, with 14 positions matching TRBD2. In nucleotides, the CDR3 is TGCGCCAGCAGCCAAGGACTAGCGGGAGGGCAGACGCAGTATTTT. It encodes CASSQGLAGGQTQYF.